One and the same sample provided the 4 T cell receptor beta chains below, sequenced in a study of cytomegalovirus exposure and HLA in healthy donors (dated by TCRdb to about 2017). To prepare the library, the immunoSEQ multiplex PCR assay was applied. The multiplex PCR relied on a mix of 60 forward primers for TCR Vbeta segments and 13 reverse primers for TCR Jbeta segments. In its TCRdb copy, this immuneACCESS table keeps in-frame sequences only and misses some clones. Where compared with another copy, unresolved V genes explain less than half of these, and the others have no known cause. For this sample there are about 93,000 clones; 82% appear just once. Of the sample, approximately 3.6% falls within the top ten clones. The sequencing sample was made of PBMCs. These TCRs come from a man over 45 in good health and CMV-seronegative.

The chain has TRBV28 and TRBJ2-1, with 7 bases fitting TRBD2. The CDR3 length is 18 residues. Germline loops: CDR1 MDHEN, CDR2 SYDVKM. Trimming removed 8 bases from V and 3 bases from J; junction bases left unmatched: 19. CDR3 in DNA: TGTGCCAGCGCCCCAAGCGGGACCCCCGGAAGGTACTACAATGAGCAGTTCTTC. Protein sequence: CASAPSGTPGRYYNEQFF.

The V gene is TRBV28, the J gene TRBJ2-7; 7 nucleotides align to TRBD2. The V segment lost 6 bases and the J segment 1 base; nucleotides outside the gene matches: 9. Germline CDR1 is MDHEN and CDR2 is SYDVKM. There are 15 residues in the CDR3. The CDR3 loop reads CASRIAGSVSYEQYF. The CDR3 DNA is TGTGCCAGCAGAATAGCGGGCTCAGTGTCCTACGAGCAGTACTTC.

This clone appeared a few times. The rearrangement uses TRBV28 and TRBJ1-2, with 9 bases that match TRBD1. This CDR3 is built from 15 residues. Germline CDR1 MDHEN, CDR2 SYDVKM. J was trimmed by 5 bases and V by 4 bases; bases with no gene match: 8. CDR3 protein: CASSSSDRGPYGYTF. As DNA, the CDR3 is TGTGCCAGCAGTTCCTCGGACAGGGGACCTTATGGCTACACCTTC.

The chain couples TRBV10-3 to TRBJ2-1; the D gene is possibly TRBD2 (6 bases). Trimming cost V 7 bases and J 4 bases, with 14 bases left between them. Looked up from germline, CDR1 is ENHRY and CDR2 is SYGVKD. CDR3 length: 14 amino acids. The CDR3 is CAITTGVGYNEQFF. CDR3 in DNA: TGTGCCATCACCACGGGAGTGGGTTACAATGAGCAGTTCTTC.